What follows are 21 T cell receptor beta chains derived from one specimen sequenced in a study of T cell responses to AZD1222 COVID-19 vaccine. TCRdb's table, derived via immunoSEQ multiplex PCR, lists solely in-frame clones and lacks some. The sample has over 65,000 clones, about 91% seen once. The sample in question was peripheral blood, obtained on day 0 of MenACWY control vaccination. Source of these receptors: an adult in good health.

The chain employs TRBV6-5 and TRBJ1-1, with TRBD1 as a possible D gene (5 bases). V was clipped by 2 bases and J by 1 base, with 5 bases between them. The CDR3 sequence is 13 residues long. CDR1 MNHEY and CDR2 SVGAGI come from the germline V gene. CDR3 protein: CASSYGGNTEAFF. CDR3 DNA sequence: TGTGCCAGCAGTTACGGGGGGAACACTGAAGCTTTCTTT.

The chain has TRBV24-1 and TRBJ2-5; the match to TRBD1 covers 10 bases. This CDR3 has 14 amino acids. CDR1 KGHDR and CDR2 SFDVKD come from the germline V gene. V was clipped by 11 bases and J by 2 bases; unmatched bases: 7. DNA of the CDR3: TGTGCCAGCCCCGGGACAGGGGTTCAAGAGACCCAGTACTTC. It yields the protein CASPGTGVQETQYF.

The chain employs TRBV27 and TRBJ1-5; no firm D call. CDR1 and CDR2 from the germline V gene are MNHEY and SMNVEV (reference sequence). The CDR3 covers 13 residues. V was cut by 10 bases and J by 2 bases, with 12 bases left in between. The DNA for the CDR3 is TGTGCCACCTCCGTGGCGGGCAATCAGCCCCAGCATTTT. This codes for CATSVAGNQPQHF.

The CDR3 here is CASSFPGETQYF. CDR3 bases: TGTGCCAGCAGCTTCCCTGGGGAGACCCAGTACTTC. The J gene is TRBJ2-5, the V gene TRBV7-3; D unclear. The CDR3 totals 12 residues. CDR1 and CDR2 from the germline V gene are SGHTA and FQGTGA. V was clipped by 3 bases and J by 5 bases, with 7 bases between them.

This chain links TRBV7-9 with TRBJ2-3; D is undetermined. The CDR3 extends over 11 amino acids. The V and J ends lost 5 bases and 2 bases respectively, with 2 bases between them. The germline V gene encodes CDR1 SEHNR and CDR2 FQNEAQ (reference sequence). The CDR3 DNA reads as TGTGCCAGCAGCATCACAGATACGCAGTATTTT. Amino acid sequence: CASSITDTQYF.

The chain joins TRBV27 to TRBJ2-1; 9 bases fit TRBD2. Germline trimming cut 4 bases from V and 3 bases from J; bases unmatched to any gene: 10. Germline loops: CDR1 MNHEY, CDR2 SMNVEV (reference sequence). The CDR3 contains 17 residues. The DNA of the CDR3 is TGTGCCAGCAGTTCCTATTCGCGGGAGGGCCTCTACAATGAGCAGTTCTTC. Amino acid sequence: CASSSYSREGLYNEQFF.

The CDR3 loop reads CASSVSGTGMYNEQFF. The CDR3 DNA reads TGTGCCAGCAGCGTAAGCGGGACAGGGATGTACAATGAGCAGTTCTTC. The chain joins TRBV9 to TRBJ2-1; 9 bases agree with TRBD1. The trim removed 1 base at V and 4 bases at J, leaving 6 bases unmatched. The CDR3 spans 16 residues. Germline V gene data show CDR1 as SGDLS and CDR2 as YYNGEE.

This rearrangement joins TRBV29-1 to TRBJ2-7; 12 bases are a match to TRBD1. Germline V CDR1 and CDR2: SQVTM, ANQGSEA. The CDR3 extends over 16 amino acids. V gave up 4 bases and J gave up 0 bases; unmatched junction bases: 7. The CDR3 nucleotides are TGCAGCGTTGCTAGGGACAGGGGGCGAGACTCCTACGAGCAGTACTTC. It encodes CSVARDRGRDSYEQYF.

V usage is TRBV7-2 and J usage is TRBJ2-7; 10 bases fit TRBD2. The CDR3 is made up of 18 amino acids. The germline CDR1 and CDR2 sequences are SGHTA and FQGNSA. V lost 0 bases, J lost 1 base, and 9 bases stayed unmatched. The CDR3 DNA reads as TGTGCCAGCAGCTTAGCGAGCCTAGCGGGGGTAGGGTCCTACGAGCAGTACTTC. It encodes CASSLASLAGVGSYEQYF.

This chain joins TRBV7-3 and TRBJ2-1; TRBD2 aligns across 10 bases. Germline CDR1 reads SGHTA; CDR2 reads FQGTGA. The CDR3 is 15 residues long. With 5 bases clipped from V and 7 bases from J, the junction kept 8 bases outside the gene matches. The CDR3 sequence is CASSPVSGGSNEQFF. DNA for the CDR3: TGTGCCAGCAGCCCCGTTAGCGGGGGGTCTAATGAGCAGTTCTTC.

The chain is built from TRBV9 and TRBJ1-6; 8 bases line up with TRBD1. V was clipped by 4 bases and J by 7 bases; unmatched bases: 13. CDR3 length: 17 residues. Per the germline V gene, CDR1 is SGDLS and CDR2 is YYNGEE. The CDR3 spells CASSSPLRTGTNSPLHF. The CDR3 nucleotides read TGTGCCAGCAGCTCACCCCTCCGGACAGGGACCAATTCACCCCTCCACTTT.

The chain couples TRBV6-2 or TRBV6-3 to TRBJ2-1; D tentatively fits TRBD1 or TRBD2 (5 bases each). Per germline, CDR1 MNHEY and CDR2 SVGEGT. The V gene lost 2 bases and the J gene lost 3 bases, with 11 bases spanning the gap. The CDR3 runs 15 residues. The CDR3 reads CASSYQGEIYNEQFF. For the CDR3, the DNA is TGTGCCAGCAGTTACCAAGGGGAGATCTACAATGAGCAGTTCTTC.

The rearrangement links TRBV19 to TRBJ1-4; D gene ambiguous. The V and J ends lost 6 bases and 12 bases respectively, with 23 bases between them. This CDR3 is 15 amino acids long. The germline V gene encodes CDR1 LNHDA and CDR2 SQIVND (reference sequence). CDR3 DNA sequence: TGTGCCAGTAGCACCGGACGGGGAGTAATGATGGAACTGTTTTTT. Protein product: CASSTGRGVMMELFF.

The V gene is TRBV7-3, the J gene TRBJ1-2, with D perhaps TRBD1 (5 bases). This CDR3 is 15 amino acids long. V gave up 0 bases and J gave up 4 bases, with 12 bases separating them. The germline CDR1 and CDR2 sequences are SGHTA and FQGTGA. This CDR3 is CASSLTSTASYGYTF. The CDR3 DNA reads TGTGCCAGCAGCTTAACTTCGACAGCCAGCTATGGCTACACCTTC.

This clone was observed a single time. The J gene is TRBJ1-4, the V gene TRBV27, with TRBD1 matching 10 bases. The junction had 1 base not matched to a gene; V was cut back by 4 bases and J by 5 bases. This CDR3 contains 14 residues. Germline CDR1 and CDR2: MNHEY and SMNVEV (reference sequence). CDR3: CASSSDRGNEKLFF. The CDR3 nucleotides read TGTGCCAGCAGTTCGGACAGGGGGAATGAAAAACTGTTTTTT.

The gene calls are TRBV10-3 and TRBJ1-6; the match to TRBD1 covers 9 bases. J lost 1 base, V lost 8 bases, and 6 bases had no gene match. CDR1 is ENHRY, CDR2 SYGVKD, per germline. The CDR3 has 16 residues. The CDR3 DNA reads as TGTGCCATCCGTCCCGGGACAGGGTCCTATAATTCACCCCTCCACTTT. It yields the protein CAIRPGTGSYNSPLHF.

The V gene is TRBV30, the J gene TRBJ1-4, with 8 bases identical to TRBD1. CDR1 is GTSNPN, CDR2 SVGIG, per germline (reference sequence). The CDR3 has 15 residues. The junction had 8 bases not matched to a gene; V was cut back by 1 base and J by 7 bases. The CDR3: CAWSEPRTGSEKLFF. As DNA, the CDR3 is TGTGCCTGGAGTGAACCCCGGACAGGGAGTGAAAAACTGTTTTTT.

This chain joins TRBV12-3 or TRBV12-4 and TRBJ1-5, with 9 bases identical to TRBD1. Trimming removed 6 bases from V and 7 bases from J; junction bases left unmatched: 4. This CDR3 has 13 amino acids. The DNA for the CDR3 is TGTGCCAGCAGCGGGACAGGGATCCAGCCCCAGCATTTT. Translating it yields CASSGTGIQPQHF.

This chain joins TRBV12-3 or TRBV12-4 and TRBJ2-1; D is uncertain. The CDR3 covers 11 residues. Trimming left V 3 bases short and J 10 bases short, with 7 bases between. The CDR3 loop is CASSLGGEQFF. DNA for the CDR3: TGTGCCAGCAGTTTGGGCGGCGAGCAGTTCTTC.

The chain couples TRBV27 to TRBJ2-1; the match to TRBD1 covers 7 bases. The CDR3 sequence is 14 residues long. With 8 bases clipped from V and 0 bases from J, the junction kept 4 bases outside the gene matches. The germline CDR1 and CDR2 sequences are MNHEY and SMNVEV (reference sequence). CDR3 amino acids: CASSRQGSYNEQFF. The CDR3 bases are TGTGCCAGCTCCCGACAGGGCTCCTACAATGAGCAGTTCTTC.

This sequence joins TRBV6-2 or TRBV6-3 and TRBJ1-2, with D possibly matching TRBD1 (6 bases). The CDR3 length is 13 residues. CDR1 and CDR2 (germline): MNHEY, SVGEGT. V lost 4 bases, J lost 1 base, and 7 bases lay in between. CDR3 residues: CASSFRGNYGYTF. The CDR3 region has the DNA TGTGCCAGCAGTTTCAGGGGTAACTATGGCTACACCTTC.